The 18 T cell receptor beta chains presented below share a single source sample, sequenced in a study of shared clonotypes between healthy human individuals (dated by TCRdb to 2018 to 2020). Libraries were made using the immunoSEQ multiplex PCR assay. TCRdb re-hosts the immuneACCESS table, in-frame sequences only. Its copies lack some clones; in the studies checked, an unresolved V gene accounts for under half of them, and the cause for the rest is not known. The sample yields about 980,000 clones; over 75% were counted once. The ten largest clones represent roughly 1.5% of the sample. Sequenced: memory CD4+ T cells sorted from blood. This sample's cell subset or site label indicates: CD45RA-negative fraction. The receptors were gathered from a man younger than 35 in good health.

The CDR3 nucleotides read TGTGCCAGCAGCGTAGATCCGGCCGGGGAGCTGTTTTTT. Translation gives CASSVDPAGELFF. The chain carries TRBV9 and TRBJ2-2; D remains ambiguous. Germline V gene lookup returns CDR1 SGDLS and CDR2 YYNGEE. The CDR3 has 13 residues. The V gene lost 0 bases and the J gene lost 6 bases, with 6 bases spanning the gap.

This chain's CDR3 is CASSLIGKPYEQYF. The CDR3 DNA sequence: TGTGCCAGCAGCTTAATTGGCAAACCCTACGAGCAGTACTTC. The rearrangement uses TRBV11-2 and TRBJ2-7; unclear D gene. V was trimmed by 2 bases and J by 2 bases, leaving 10 bases between them. This CDR3 contains 14 residues. Per the germline V gene, CDR1 is SGHAT and CDR2 is FQNNGV.

J is TRBJ1-6 and V is TRBV6-5; a weak D match, TRBD1 (6 bases). Trimming took 6 bases from V and 6 from J, leaving 15 bases between them. CDR1 and CDR2 (germline): MNHEY, SVGAGI. The CDR3 consists of 15 residues. CDR3 in DNA: TGTGCCAGCAGGACGCTCCAGGGGCGTAATTCACCCCTCCACTTT. Protein sequence: CASRTLQGRNSPLHF.

This clone was counted between two and nine times. This sequence may be a read error, since a much larger clone differs from it by one base. The chain couples TRBV7-2 to TRBJ1-1; the D is unclear. Deletions cut 1 base from V and 1 base from J, with 4 bases between. The CDR3 has 13 residues. The germline CDR1 and CDR2 sequences are SGHTA and FQGNSA. The CDR3 sequence: CASSLEANTEAFF. CDR3 in DNA: TGTGCCAGCAGCTTAGAGGCGAACACTGAAGCTTTCTTT. Full variable domain (rest looked up from reference TRBV7-2 and TRBJ1-1): GAGVSQSPSNKVTEKGKDVELRCDPISGHTALYWYRQSLGQGLEFLIYFQGNSAPDKSGLPSDRFSAERTGGSVSTLTIQRTQQEDSAVYLCASSLEANTEAFFGQGTRLTVV.

This chain joins TRBV6-1 and TRBJ2-7; D is perhaps TRBD1 (6 bases). The CDR3 is 13 amino acids. V lost 3 bases and J 3 bases, leaving 9 bases between the germline ends. CDR1 and CDR2 from the germline V gene are MNHNS and SASEGT. DNA of the CDR3: TGTGCCAGCAGTGATACAGGGAGCTACGAGCAGTACTTC. Translation: CASSDTGSYEQYF.

This CDR3 reads CASSQGLAENEQFF. Here the CDR3 DNA reads TGTGCCAGCAGCCAAGGACTAGCGGAAAATGAGCAGTTCTTC. V gene TRBV7-8 combines with J gene TRBJ2-1; 10 nucleotides align to TRBD2. Germline loops: CDR1 SGHVS, CDR2 FQNEAQ. V lost 5 bases to trimming and J lost 7 bases; unmatched junction nucleotides: 5. The CDR3 runs 14 residues.

The chain recombines TRBV29-1 with TRBJ1-2; D possibly corresponds to TRBD1 (5 bases). The CDR3 has 15 residues. Germline-derived CDR1 and CDR2 are SQVTM and ANQGSEA. Trimming took 1 base from V and 3 from J, leaving 15 bases between them. DNA for the CDR3: TGCAGCGTTGAAGCTCCGGCAGGGATATACTATGGCTACACCTTC. Protein: CSVEAPAGIYYGYTF.

A note on this clone: Other DNA sequences of this sample code for an identical CDR3. This chain links TRBV5-1 with TRBJ2-3; D might be TRBD2 (6 bases). The CDR3 contains 13 residues. V dropped 7 bases and J dropped 2 bases, with 11 bases sitting between them. Germline-derived CDR1 and CDR2 are SGHRS and YFSETQ. CDR3 nucleotides: TGCGCCAGCGGGTCGGGGGACACAGATACGCAGTATTTT. It specifies CASGSGDTDTQYF.

This clone was counted between two and nine times. This sample includes further DNA sequences coding for the same CDR3. V is TRBV19 and J is TRBJ2-7; no reliable D call. The CDR3 is made up of 15 amino acids. Per germline, CDR1 LNHDA and CDR2 SQIVND (reference sequence). V lost 0 bases to trimming and J lost 2 bases, with 11 bases between them. The CDR3 region is CASSIDPSRTYEQYF. CDR3 DNA: TGTGCCAGTAGTATAGATCCCAGCCGGACCTACGAGCAGTACTTC.

The chain links TRBV27 to TRBJ1-4; 9 bases are a match to TRBD1. Germline lookup yields CDR1 MNHEY and CDR2 SMNVEV (reference sequence). The V segment lost 3 bases and the J segment 5 bases; nucleotides outside the gene matches: 4. The CDR3 sequence is 15 residues long. The CDR3 DNA reads TGTGCCAGCAGTTTTCTGGGACAGGGAAATGAAAAACTGTTTTTT. It yields the protein CASSFLGQGNEKLFF.

This clone was counted many times. The V and J genes are TRBV29-1 and TRBJ2-7; 7 positions match TRBD1. The ends lost 7 bases at V and 2 bases at J; junction bases unmatched: 5. Germline assignment: CDR1 SQVTM and CDR2 ANQGSEA. This CDR3 region has 12 residues. CDR3 nucleotides: TGCAGCGCCACCACAGGGGCCTACGAGCAGTACTTC. Protein: CSATTGAYEQYF.

A word on this clone: Other DNA sequences in the same sample also yield this CDR3. The chain has TRBV6-1 and TRBJ2-7; D is undetermined. Germline V lookup: CDR1 MNHNS, CDR2 SASEGT. The CDR3 has 11 amino acids. Trimming removed 4 bases at V and 4 bases at J, with 5 bases between. The CDR3 region has the DNA TGTGCCAGCAGTGCCGGGTACGAGCAGTACTTC. Translated, it gives CASSAGYEQYF.

The chain couples TRBV19 to TRBJ2-1; D possibly matches TRBD1 or TRBD2 (6 bases each). Trimming took 5 bases from V and 8 from J, leaving 16 bases between them. CDR3 size: 14 residues. Germline CDR1 reads LNHDA; CDR2 reads SQIVND (reference sequence). In DNA, the CDR3 is TGTGCCAGTAGTGGGGGGCCCGCCAGCCATGAGCAGTTCTTC. Amino acid sequence: CASSGGPASHEQFF.

This clone was detected a few times. Other nucleotide sequences in the sample specify the same CDR3. V usage is TRBV5-4 and J usage is TRBJ2-3, with 10 bases identical to TRBD2. The CDR3 spans 16 residues. CDR1 is SGHNT, CDR2 YYREEE, per germline (reference sequence). V trimming: 2 bases; J trimming: 0 bases; junction bases outside the gene matches: 3. The CDR3 reads CASSLRTSGSTDTQYF. The CDR3 DNA is TGTGCCAGCAGCTTAAGGACTAGCGGTAGCACAGATACGCAGTATTTT.

V and J are TRBV28 and TRBJ1-2; TRBD1 agrees at 11 bases. After removal of 6 bases from V and 2 bases from J, the junction contained 2 bases not matched to a gene. From germline, CDR1 is MDHEN and CDR2 SYDVKM. The CDR3 covers 14 residues. The CDR3 sequence is CASRRTGGNYGYTF. The CDR3 DNA reads TGTGCCAGCAGGCGGACAGGGGGCAACTATGGCTACACCTTC.

The chain uses TRBV19 and TRBJ2-7; 10 bases align to TRBD1. This CDR3 is 15 amino acids long. V trimming: 4 bases; J trimming: 3 bases; junction bases outside the gene matches: 6. Germline assignment: CDR1 LNHDA and CDR2 SQIVND (reference sequence). The CDR3 DNA is TGTGCCAGTAGTACCCGACAGGGGGCTGGCTACGAGCAGTACTTC. Its protein is CASSTRQGAGYEQYF.

As to this clone: Other DNA sequences in the sample encode the same CDR3. The chain is built from TRBV5-1 and TRBJ2-5; D is possibly TRBD2 (6 bases). Per germline, CDR1 SGHRS and CDR2 YFSETQ. This CDR3 has 15 amino acids. V lost 0 bases, J lost 2 bases, and 11 bases lay in between. The CDR3 DNA sequence: TGCGCCAGCAGCTTGGATTCGGGGAGGCAAGAGACCCAGTACTTC. It specifies CASSLDSGRQETQYF. Supplemented by reference TRBV5-1 and TRBJ2-5, the full variable domain reads KAGVTQTPRYLIKTRGQQVTLSCSPISGHRSVSWYQQTPGQGLQFLFEYFSETQRNKGNFPGRFSGRQFSNSRSEMNVSTLELGDSALYLCASSLDSGRQETQYFGPGTRLLVL.

The chain is built from TRBV29-1 and TRBJ1-2, with a tentative D call TRBD1 (6 bases). CDR1 is SQVTM, CDR2 ANQGSEA, per germline. This CDR3 has 14 amino acids. Trimming stripped 7 bases from V and 0 bases from J, with 15 bases between. As DNA, the CDR3 is TGCAGCGCCCGGGGGGCAACTACTAACTATGGCTACACCTTC. It specifies CSARGATTNYGYTF.